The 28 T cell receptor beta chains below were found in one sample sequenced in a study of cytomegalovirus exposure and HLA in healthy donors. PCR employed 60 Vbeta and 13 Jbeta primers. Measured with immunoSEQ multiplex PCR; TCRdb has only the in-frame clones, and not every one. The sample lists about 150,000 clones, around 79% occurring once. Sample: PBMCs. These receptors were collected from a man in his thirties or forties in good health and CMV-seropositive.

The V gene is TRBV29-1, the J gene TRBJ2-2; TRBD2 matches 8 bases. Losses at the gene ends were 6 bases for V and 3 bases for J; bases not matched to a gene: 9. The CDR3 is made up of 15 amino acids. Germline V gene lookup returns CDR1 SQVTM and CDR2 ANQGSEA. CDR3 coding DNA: TGCAGCGTGAGAGGCGCGGGAGGACACACCGGGGAGCTGTTTTTT. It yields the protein CSVRGAGGHTGELFF.

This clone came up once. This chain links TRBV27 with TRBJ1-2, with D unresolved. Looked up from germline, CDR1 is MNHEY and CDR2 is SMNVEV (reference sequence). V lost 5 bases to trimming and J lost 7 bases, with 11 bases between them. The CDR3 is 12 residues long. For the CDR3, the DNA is TGTGCCAGCAGTCCCACCGGGGTTGGCTACACCTTC. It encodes CASSPTGVGYTF.

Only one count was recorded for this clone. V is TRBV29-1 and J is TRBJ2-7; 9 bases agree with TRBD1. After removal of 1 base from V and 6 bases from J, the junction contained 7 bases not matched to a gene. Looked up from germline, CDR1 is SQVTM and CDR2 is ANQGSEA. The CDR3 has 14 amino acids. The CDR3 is CSVEVQDRGFEQYF. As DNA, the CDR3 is TGCAGCGTTGAAGTCCAGGACAGGGGCTTCGAGCAGTACTTC.

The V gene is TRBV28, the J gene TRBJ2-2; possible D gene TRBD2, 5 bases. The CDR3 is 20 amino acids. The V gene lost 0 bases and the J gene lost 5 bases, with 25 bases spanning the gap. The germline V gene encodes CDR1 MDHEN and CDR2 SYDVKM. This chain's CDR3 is CASSLWVTLGDPVPTGELFF. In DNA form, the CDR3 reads TGTGCCAGCAGTTTATGGGTGACTCTCGGGGATCCAGTCCCTACCGGGGAGCTGTTTTTT.

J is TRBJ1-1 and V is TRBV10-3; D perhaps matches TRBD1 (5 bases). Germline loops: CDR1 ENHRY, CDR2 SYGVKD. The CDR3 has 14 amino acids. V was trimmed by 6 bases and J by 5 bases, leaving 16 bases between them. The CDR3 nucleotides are TGTGCCATCAGCCTGGGGCAGAAAAAGACTGAAGCTTTCTTT. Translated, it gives CAISLGQKKTEAFF.

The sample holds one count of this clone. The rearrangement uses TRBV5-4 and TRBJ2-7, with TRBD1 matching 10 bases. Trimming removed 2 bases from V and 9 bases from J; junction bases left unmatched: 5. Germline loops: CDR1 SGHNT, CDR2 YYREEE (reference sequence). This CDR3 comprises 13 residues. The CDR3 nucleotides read TGTGCCAGCAGCTTCCGGACAGGGGGGAGGCAGTACTTC. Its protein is CASSFRTGGRQYF.

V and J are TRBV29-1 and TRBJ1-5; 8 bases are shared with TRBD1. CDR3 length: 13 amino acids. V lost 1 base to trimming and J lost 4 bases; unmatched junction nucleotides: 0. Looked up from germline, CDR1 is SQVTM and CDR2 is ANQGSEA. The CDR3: CSVEGDRNQPQHF. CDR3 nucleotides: TGCAGCGTTGAAGGGGACAGGAATCAGCCCCAGCATTTT.

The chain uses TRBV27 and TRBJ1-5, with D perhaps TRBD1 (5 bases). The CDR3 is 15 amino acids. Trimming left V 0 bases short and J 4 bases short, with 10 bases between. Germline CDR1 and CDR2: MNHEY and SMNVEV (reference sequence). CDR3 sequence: CASSLSGHLNQPQHF. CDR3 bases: TGTGCCAGCAGTTTATCCGGACACCTTAATCAGCCCCAGCATTTT.

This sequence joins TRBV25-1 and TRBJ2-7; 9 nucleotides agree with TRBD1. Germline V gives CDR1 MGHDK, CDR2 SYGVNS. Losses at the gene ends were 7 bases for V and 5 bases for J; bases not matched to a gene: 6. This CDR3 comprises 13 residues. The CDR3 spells CASNQDRGHEQYF. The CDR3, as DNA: TGTGCCAGCAATCAGGACAGGGGCCACGAGCAGTACTTC.

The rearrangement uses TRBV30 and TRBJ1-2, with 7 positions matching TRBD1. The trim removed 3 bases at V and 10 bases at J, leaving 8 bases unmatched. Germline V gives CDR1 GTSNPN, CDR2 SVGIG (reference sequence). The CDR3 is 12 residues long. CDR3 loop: CAWRARDRLYTF. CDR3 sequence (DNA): TGTGCCTGGAGGGCCAGGGACAGACTCTACACCTTC.

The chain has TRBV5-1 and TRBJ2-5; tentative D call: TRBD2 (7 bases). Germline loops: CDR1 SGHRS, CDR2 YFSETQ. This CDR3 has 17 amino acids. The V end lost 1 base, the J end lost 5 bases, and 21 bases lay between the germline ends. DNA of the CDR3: TGCGCCAGCAGCTTGCGTCCCCTCCGGGGGGCAGGTGAGACCCAGTACTTC. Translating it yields CASSLRPLRGAGETQYF.

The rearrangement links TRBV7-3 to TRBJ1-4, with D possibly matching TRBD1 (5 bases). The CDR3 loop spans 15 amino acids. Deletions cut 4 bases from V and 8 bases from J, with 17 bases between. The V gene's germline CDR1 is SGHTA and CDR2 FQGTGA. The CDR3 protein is CASSSTGARGEKLFF. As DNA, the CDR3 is TGTGCCAGCAGCTCAACAGGTGCCCGAGGGGAAAAACTGTTTTTT.

In DNA form, the CDR3 reads TGTGCCAGCAGCGTAGTCCCAACTAGCTCTGGAAACACCATATATTTT. Translated, it gives CASSVVPTSSGNTIYF. The V gene is TRBV9, the J gene TRBJ1-3; D is uncertain. From germline, CDR1 is SGDLS and CDR2 YYNGEE. This CDR3 has 16 amino acids. V was pared by 0 bases and J by 0 bases, with 10 bases between.

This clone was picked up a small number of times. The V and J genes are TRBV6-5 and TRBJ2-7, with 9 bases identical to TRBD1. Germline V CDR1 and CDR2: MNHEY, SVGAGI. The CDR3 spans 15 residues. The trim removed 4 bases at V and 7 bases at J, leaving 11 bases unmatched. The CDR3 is CASSSTGGSAGEQYF. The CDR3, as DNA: TGTGCCAGCAGTTCTACAGGGGGCAGCGCGGGGGAGCAGTACTTC.

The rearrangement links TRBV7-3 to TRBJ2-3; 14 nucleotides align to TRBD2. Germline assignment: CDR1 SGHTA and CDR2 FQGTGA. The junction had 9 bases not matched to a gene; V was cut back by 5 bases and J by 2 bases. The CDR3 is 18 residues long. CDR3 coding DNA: TGTGCCAGCAGCCGGGGACTAGCGGGAGTCCAATACACAGATACGCAGTATTTT. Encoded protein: CASSRGLAGVQYTDTQYF.

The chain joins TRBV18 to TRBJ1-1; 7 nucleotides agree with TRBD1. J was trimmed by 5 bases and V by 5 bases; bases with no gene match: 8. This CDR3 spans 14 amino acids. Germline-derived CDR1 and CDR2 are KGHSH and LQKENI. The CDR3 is CASSSQGEGTEAFF. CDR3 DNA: TGTGCCAGCTCATCCCAGGGGGAAGGGACTGAAGCTTTCTTT. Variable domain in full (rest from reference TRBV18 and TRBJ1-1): NAGVMQNPRHLVRRRGQEARLRCSPMKGHSHVYWYRQLPEEGLKFMVYLQKENIIDESGMPKERFSAEFPKEGPSILRIQQVVRGDSAAYFCASSSQGEGTEAFFGQGTRLTVV.

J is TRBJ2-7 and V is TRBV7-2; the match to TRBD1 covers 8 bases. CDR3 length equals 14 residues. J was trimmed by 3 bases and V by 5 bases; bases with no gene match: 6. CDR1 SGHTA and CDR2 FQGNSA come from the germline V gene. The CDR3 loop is CASSRGQERYEQYF. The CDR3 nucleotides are TGTGCCAGCAGCCGGGGACAGGAACGCTACGAGCAGTACTTC.

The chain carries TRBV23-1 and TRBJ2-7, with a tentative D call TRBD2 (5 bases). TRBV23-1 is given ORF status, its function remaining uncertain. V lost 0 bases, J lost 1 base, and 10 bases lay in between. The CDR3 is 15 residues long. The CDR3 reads CASSQSGAVSYEQYF. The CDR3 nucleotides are TGCGCCAGCAGTCAATCGGGAGCGGTTTCCTACGAGCAGTACTTC.

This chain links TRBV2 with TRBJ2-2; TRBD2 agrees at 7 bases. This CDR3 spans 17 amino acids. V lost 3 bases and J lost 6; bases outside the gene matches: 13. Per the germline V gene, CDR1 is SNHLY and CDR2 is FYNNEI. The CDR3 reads CASSDPGCGSCAGELFF. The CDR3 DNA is TGTGCCAGCAGTGACCCAGGTTGCGGGAGTTGTGCCGGGGAGCTGTTTTTT.

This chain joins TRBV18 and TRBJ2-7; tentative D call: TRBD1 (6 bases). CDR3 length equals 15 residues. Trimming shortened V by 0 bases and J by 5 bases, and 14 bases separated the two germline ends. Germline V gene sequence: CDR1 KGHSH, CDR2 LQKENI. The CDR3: CASSPPLQGEDEQYF. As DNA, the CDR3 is TGTGCCAGCTCACCACCGTTACAGGGAGAGGACGAGCAGTACTTC.

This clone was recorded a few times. DNA of the CDR3: TGTGCCAGCTCACCCTCACGGCGAGCGGGGGGGCCTAATGAGCAGTTCTTC. Translated: CASSPSRRAGGPNEQFF. The V call is TRBV18, the J call TRBJ2-1, with 10 bases identical to TRBD2. Germline V lookup: CDR1 KGHSH, CDR2 LQKENI. The CDR3 has 17 amino acids. The V gene end was trimmed by 3 bases and the J gene end by 7 bases; junction bases not matched to a gene: 12. The variable domain in full, completed from reference TRBV18 and TRBJ2-1, reads NAGVMQNPRHLVRRRGQEARLRCSPMKGHSHVYWYRQLPEEGLKFMVYLQKENIIDESGMPKERFSAEFPKEGPSILRIQQVVRGDSAAYFCASSPSRRAGGPNEQFFGPGTRLTVL.

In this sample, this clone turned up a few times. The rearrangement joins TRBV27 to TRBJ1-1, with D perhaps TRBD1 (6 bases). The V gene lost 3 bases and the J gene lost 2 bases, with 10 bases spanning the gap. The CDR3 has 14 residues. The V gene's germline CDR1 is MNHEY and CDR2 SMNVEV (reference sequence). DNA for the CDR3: TGTGCCAGCAGTTTCCGAGGGGGTAACACTGAAGCTTTCTTT. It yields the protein CASSFRGGNTEAFF.

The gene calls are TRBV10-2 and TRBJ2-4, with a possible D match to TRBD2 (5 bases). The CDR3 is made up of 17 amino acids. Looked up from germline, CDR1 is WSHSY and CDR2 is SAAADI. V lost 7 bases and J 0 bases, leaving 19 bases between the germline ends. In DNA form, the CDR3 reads TGCGCCAGCAAGCGGCGTAGTGACGCTTTAGCCAAAAACATTCAGTACTTC. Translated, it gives CASKRRSDALAKNIQYF.

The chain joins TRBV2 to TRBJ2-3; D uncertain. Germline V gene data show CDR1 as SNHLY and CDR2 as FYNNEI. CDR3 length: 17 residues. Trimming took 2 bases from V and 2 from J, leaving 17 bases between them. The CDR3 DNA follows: TGTGCCAGCAGTGAATTCCCCGTTAAACCTAACACAGATACGCAGTATTTT. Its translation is CASSEFPVKPNTDTQYF. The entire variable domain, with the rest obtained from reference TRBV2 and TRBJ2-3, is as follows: EPEVTQTPSHQVTQMGQEVILRCVPISNHLYFYWYRQILGQKVEFLVSFYNNEISEKSEIFDDQFSVERPDGSNFTLKIRSTKLEDSAMYFCASSEFPVKPNTDTQYFGPGTRLTVL.

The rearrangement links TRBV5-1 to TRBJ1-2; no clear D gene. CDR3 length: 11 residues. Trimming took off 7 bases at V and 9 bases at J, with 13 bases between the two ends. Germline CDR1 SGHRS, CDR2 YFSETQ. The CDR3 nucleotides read TGCGCCAGCGGAGAAACGGGGAGCTACACCTTC. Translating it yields CASGETGSYTF. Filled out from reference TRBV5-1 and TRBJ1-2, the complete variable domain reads KAGVTQTPRYLIKTRGQQVTLSCSPISGHRSVSWYQQTPGQGLQFLFEYFSETQRNKGNFPGRFSGRQFSNSRSEMNVSTLELGDSALYLCASGETGSYTFGSGTRLTVV.

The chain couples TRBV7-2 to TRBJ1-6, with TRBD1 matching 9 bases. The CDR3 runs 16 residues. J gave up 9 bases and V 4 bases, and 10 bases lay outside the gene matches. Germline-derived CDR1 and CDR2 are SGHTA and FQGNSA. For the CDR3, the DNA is TGTGCCAGCAGCTCCTTCCTCGGACAGGGGAGTTCACCCCTCCACTTT. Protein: CASSSFLGQGSSPLHF.

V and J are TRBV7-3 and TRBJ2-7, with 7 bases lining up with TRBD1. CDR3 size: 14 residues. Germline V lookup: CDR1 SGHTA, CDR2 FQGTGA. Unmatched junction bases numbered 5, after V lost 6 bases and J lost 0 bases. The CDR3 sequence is CASSTTGSSYEQYF. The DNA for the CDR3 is TGTGCCAGCAGTACGACAGGGTCCTCCTACGAGCAGTACTTC.

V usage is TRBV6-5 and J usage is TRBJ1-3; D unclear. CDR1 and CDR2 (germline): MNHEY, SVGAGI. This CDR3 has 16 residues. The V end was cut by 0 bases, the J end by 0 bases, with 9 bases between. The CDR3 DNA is TGTGCCAGCAGTTACTCAAGGAGGGCCTCTGGAAACACCATATATTTT. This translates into CASSYSRRASGNTIYF.